The next 5 T cell receptor beta chains were all read from a single sample in a study of T cells in localized non-small cell lung cancer. Method: immunoSEQ multiplex PCR; TCRdb's copy keeps in-frame clones and lacks some. The sample has tens of thousands of clones, about four fifths seen once. Sequenced material: PBMCs, taken before any cancer treatment. Receptor source: a woman aged 40 to 75 with stage II squamous cell lung carcinoma.

The chain couples TRBV28 to TRBJ1-5; no firm D call. The germline V gene encodes CDR1 MDHEN and CDR2 SYDVKM. V was shortened by 4 bases and J by 2 bases, with 12 bases between the two germline ends. CDR3 length: 15 amino acids. The CDR3 loop reads CASSSRSGGNQPQHF. CDR3 nucleotides: TGTGCCAGCAGTTCTAGGTCCGGTGGCAATCAGCCCCAGCATTTT.

The J gene is TRBJ2-2, the V gene TRBV7-8; 7 positions agree with TRBD1. The CDR3 runs 16 residues. The V segment lost 4 bases and the J segment 1 base; nucleotides outside the gene matches: 6. CDR1 SGHVS and CDR2 FQNEAQ come from the germline V gene. The CDR3 protein is CASSSQGVENTGELFF. The CDR3 DNA follows: TGTGCCAGCAGCTCTCAGGGGGTAGAGAACACCGGGGAGCTGTTTTTT. Drawing the rest from reference TRBV7-8 and TRBJ2-2, the complete variable domain is GAGVSQSPRYKVAKRGQDVALRCDPISGHVSLFWYQQALGQGPEFLTYFQNEAQLDKSGLPSDRFFAERPEGSVSTLKIQRTQQEDSAVYLCASSSQGVENTGELFFGEGSRLTVL.

In DNA form, the CDR3 reads TGTGCCAGCAGCTCAGAGTCCACAACATATGGCTACACCTTC. This codes for CASSSESTTYGYTF. V usage is TRBV11-2 and J usage is TRBJ1-2; D is undetermined. Looked up from germline, CDR1 is SGHAT and CDR2 is FQNNGV. V lost 4 bases and J lost 5, with 14 bases in between. The CDR3 contains 14 residues.

The chain has TRBV4-3 and TRBJ2-2; D uncertain. V lost 0 bases and J lost 5, with 7 bases in between. This CDR3 contains 14 residues. Germline-derived CDR1 and CDR2 are LGHNA and YSLEER. CDR3 nucleotide sequence: TGCGCCAGCAGCCAAGAGTTCTCGACCGGGGAGCTGTTTTTT. Translating gives CASSQEFSTGELFF.

The chain couples TRBV28 to TRBJ1-2; 7 bases fit TRBD1. The CDR3 has 16 residues. The V segment lost 7 bases and the J segment 5 bases; nucleotides outside the gene matches: 16. Germline loops: CDR1 MDHEN, CDR2 SYDVKM. For the CDR3, the DNA is TGTGCCAGCACCCTCTCATGGGGAGGGGGCTTGTATGGCTACACCTTC. Its translation: CASTLSWGGGLYGYTF.